A single T cell receptor beta chain is shown here with its context. Its antigen is not known. Treatment described: randomized to nivolumab then ipilimumab (arm A) or the reverse (arm B). The repertoire was sequenced with immunoSEQ multiplex PCR; TCRdb's copy has only in-frame clones and lacks some. In the table there are 6,500 to 8,000 clones, 28% of which are singletons. Germline lookup yields CDR1 SGDLS and CDR2 YYNGEE. V was clipped by 0 bases and J by 5 bases, with 8 bases between them. CDR3 length: 13 residues. The data are from a study of sequential checkpoint blockade in melanoma. For the study at large: After nivolumab or ipilimumab alone, about two dozen patients had week-13 rebiopsies. Notes on the study in general: For nivolumab-first patients, baseline tumor clonality was associated with response.

The TCR was taken from a human donor with melanoma. The chain carries TRBV9 and TRBJ1-1; no firm D call. The sequencing here drew on tumor tissue (inferred from file names), taken from a patient given nivolumab and ipilimumab in sequence. The CDR3 region is CASSVVPGTEAFF. The CDR3 DNA reads TGTGCCAGCAGCGTAGTGCCGGGGACTGAAGCTTTCTTT. The variable domain in full, completed from reference TRBV9 and TRBJ1-1, reads DSGVTQTPKHLITATGQRVTLRCSPRSGDLSVYWYQQSLDQGLQFLIQYYNGEERAKGNILERFSAQQFPDLHSELNLSSLELGDSALYFCASSVVPGTEAFFGQGTRLTVV.